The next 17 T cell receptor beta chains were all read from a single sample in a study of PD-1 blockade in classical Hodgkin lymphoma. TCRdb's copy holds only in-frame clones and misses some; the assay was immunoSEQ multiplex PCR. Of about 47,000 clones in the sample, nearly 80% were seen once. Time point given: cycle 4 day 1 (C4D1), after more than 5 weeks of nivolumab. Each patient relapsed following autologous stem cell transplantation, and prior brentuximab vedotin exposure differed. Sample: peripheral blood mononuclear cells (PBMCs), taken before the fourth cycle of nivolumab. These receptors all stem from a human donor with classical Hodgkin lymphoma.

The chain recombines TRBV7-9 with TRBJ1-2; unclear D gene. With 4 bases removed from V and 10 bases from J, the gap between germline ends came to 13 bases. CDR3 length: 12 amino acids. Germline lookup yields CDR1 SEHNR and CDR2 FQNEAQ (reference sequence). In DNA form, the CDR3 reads TGTGCCAGCAGCTCTGCCCGGCAAATCTACACCTTC. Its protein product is CASSSARQIYTF.

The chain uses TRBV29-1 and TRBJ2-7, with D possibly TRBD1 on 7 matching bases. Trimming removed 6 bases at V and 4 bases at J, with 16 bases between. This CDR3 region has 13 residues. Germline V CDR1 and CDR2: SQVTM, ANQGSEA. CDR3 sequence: CSVFTGEAYEQYF. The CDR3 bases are TGCAGCGTCTTTACAGGGGAGGCGTACGAGCAGTACTTC.

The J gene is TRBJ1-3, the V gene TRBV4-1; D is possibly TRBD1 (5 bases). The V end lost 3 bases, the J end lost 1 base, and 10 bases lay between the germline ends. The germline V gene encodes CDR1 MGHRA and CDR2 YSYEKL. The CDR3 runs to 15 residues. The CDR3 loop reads CASSQAGGSGNTIYF. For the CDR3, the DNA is TGCGCCAGCAGCCAGGCCGGGGGTTCTGGAAACACCATATATTTT.

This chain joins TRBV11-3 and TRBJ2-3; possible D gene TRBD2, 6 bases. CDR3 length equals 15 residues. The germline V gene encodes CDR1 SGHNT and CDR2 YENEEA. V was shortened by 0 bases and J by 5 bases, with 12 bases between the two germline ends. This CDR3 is CASSLEAGPGDTQYF. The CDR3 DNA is TGTGCCAGCAGCTTAGAGGCGGGACCTGGAGATACGCAGTATTTT.

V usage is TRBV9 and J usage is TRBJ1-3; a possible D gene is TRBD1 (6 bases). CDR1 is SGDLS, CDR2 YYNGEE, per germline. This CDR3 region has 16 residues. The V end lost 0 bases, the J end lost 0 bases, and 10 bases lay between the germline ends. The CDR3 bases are TGTGCCAGCAGCGTAGGGGGGCCAAGCTCTGGAAACACCATATATTTT. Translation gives CASSVGGPSSGNTIYF.

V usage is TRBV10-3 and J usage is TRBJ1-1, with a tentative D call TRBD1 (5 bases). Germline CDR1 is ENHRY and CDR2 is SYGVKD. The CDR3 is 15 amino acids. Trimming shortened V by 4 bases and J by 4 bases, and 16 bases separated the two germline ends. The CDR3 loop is CAISASKGRGTEAFF. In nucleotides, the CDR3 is TGTGCCATCAGTGCCTCGAAAGGAAGGGGCACTGAAGCTTTCTTT.

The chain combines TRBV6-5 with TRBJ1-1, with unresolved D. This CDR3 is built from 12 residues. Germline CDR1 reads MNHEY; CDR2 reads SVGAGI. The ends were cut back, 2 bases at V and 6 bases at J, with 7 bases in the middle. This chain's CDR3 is CASSYPGPEAFF. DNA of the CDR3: TGTGCCAGCAGTTACCCCGGACCTGAAGCTTTCTTT.

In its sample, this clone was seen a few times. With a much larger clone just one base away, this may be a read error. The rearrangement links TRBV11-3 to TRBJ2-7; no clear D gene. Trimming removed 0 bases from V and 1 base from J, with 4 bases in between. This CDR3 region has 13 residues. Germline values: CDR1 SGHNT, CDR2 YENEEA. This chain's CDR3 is CASSLEGSYEQYF. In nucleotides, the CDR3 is TGTGCCAGCAGCTTAGAGGGTTCCTACGAGCAGTACTTC.

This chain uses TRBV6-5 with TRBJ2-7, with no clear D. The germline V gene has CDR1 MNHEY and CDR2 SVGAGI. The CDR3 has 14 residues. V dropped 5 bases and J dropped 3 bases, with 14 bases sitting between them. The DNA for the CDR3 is TGTGCCAGCAGTCCCTCGGACCGGTACTACGAGCAGTACTTC. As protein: CASSPSDRYYEQYF.

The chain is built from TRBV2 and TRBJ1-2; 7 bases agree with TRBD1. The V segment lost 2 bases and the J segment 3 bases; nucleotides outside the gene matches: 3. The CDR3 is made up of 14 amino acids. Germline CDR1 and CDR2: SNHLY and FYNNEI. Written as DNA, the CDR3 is TGTGCCAGCAGTGAAACAGGGGATCACTATGGCTACACCTTC. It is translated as CASSETGDHYGYTF. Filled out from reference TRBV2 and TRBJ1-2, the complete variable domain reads EPEVTQTPSHQVTQMGQEVILRCVPISNHLYFYWYRQILGQKVEFLVSFYNNEISEKSEIFDDQFSVERPDGSNFTLKIRSTKLEDSAMYFCASSETGDHYGYTFGSGTRLTVV.

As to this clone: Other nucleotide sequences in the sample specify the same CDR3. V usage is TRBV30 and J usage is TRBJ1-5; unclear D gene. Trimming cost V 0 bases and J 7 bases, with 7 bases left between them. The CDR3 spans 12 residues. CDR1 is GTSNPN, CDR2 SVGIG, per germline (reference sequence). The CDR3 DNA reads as TGTGCCTGGAGTGTAGACAACCAGCCCCAGCATTTT. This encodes CAWSVDNQPQHF.

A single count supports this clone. The CDR3 DNA follows: TGTGCCAGCAGTTACTCCAGGCCCGGGTACGAGCAGTACTTC. This sequence encodes CASSYSRPGYEQYF. V gene TRBV6-5 combines with J gene TRBJ2-7, with D unresolved. Trimming took off 0 bases at V and 4 bases at J, with 10 bases between the two ends. The CDR3 is 14 residues long. The germline CDR1 and CDR2 sequences are MNHEY and SVGAGI.

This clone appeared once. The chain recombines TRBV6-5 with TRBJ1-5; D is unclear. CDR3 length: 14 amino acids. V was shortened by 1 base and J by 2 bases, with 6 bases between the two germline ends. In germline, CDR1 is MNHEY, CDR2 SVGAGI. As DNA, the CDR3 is TGTGCCAGCAGTTACTGGGAGGGCAATCAGCCCCAGCATTTT. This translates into CASSYWEGNQPQHF.

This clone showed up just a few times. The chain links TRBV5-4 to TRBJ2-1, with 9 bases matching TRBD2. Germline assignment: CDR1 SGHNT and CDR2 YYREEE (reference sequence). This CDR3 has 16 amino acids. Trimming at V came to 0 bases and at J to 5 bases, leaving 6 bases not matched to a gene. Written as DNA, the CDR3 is TGTGCCAGCAGCTTGGATGGTAGCGGGGGAAACAATGAGCAGTTCTTC. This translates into CASSLDGSGGNNEQFF.

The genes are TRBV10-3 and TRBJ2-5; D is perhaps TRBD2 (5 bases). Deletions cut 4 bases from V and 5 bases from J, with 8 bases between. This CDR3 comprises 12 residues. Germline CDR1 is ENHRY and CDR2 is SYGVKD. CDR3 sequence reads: CAISVERETQYF. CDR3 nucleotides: TGTGCCATCAGTGTGGAGCGGGAGACCCAGTACTTC.

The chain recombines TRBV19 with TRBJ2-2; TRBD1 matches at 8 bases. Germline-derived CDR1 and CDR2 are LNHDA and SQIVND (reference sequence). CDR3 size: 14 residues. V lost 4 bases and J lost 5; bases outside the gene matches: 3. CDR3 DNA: TGTGCCAGTAGTAGGACAGGGATAACCGGGGAGCTGTTTTTT. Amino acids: CASSRTGITGELFF.

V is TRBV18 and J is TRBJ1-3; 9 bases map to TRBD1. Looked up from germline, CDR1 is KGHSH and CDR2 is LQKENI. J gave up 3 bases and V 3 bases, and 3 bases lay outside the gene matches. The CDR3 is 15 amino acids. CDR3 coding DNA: TGTGCCAGCTCACCCCAGACAGGGGGTGGAAACACCATATATTTT. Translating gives CASSPQTGGGNTIYF.